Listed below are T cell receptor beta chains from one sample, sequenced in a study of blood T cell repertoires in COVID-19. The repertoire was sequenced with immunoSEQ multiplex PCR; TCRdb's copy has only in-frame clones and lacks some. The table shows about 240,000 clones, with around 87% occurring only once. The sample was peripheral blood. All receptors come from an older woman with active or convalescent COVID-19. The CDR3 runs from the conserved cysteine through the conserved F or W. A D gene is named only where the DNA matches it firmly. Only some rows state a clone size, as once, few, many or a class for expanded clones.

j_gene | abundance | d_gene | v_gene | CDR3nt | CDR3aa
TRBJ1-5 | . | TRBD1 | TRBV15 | TGTGCCACCAGCAGGGAAACAGGGGCTAAACAGCCCCAGCATTTT | CATSRETGAKQPQHF
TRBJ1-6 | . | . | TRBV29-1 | TGCAGCGTTAAGGGGACCGACAGGTTGCTGTCACCCCTCCACTTT | CSVKGTDRLLSPLHF
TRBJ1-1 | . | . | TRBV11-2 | TGTGCCAGCAACCCCCGCCCAGGGGCAGGGAAGAACACTGAAGCTTTCTTT | CASNPRPGAGKNTEAFF
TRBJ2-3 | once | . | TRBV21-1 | TGTGCCAGCAAACCCCCCACTGTGACAACGCAGTATTTT | CASKPPTVTTQYF
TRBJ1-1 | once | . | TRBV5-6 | TGTGCCAGCAGCTTGTGGGTAGCGGACACTGAAGCTTTCTTT | CASSLWVADTEAFF
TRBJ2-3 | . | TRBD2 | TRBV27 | TGTGCCAGCAGTCACCCTAGCGGGGGTGGAGATACGCAGTATTTT | CASSHPSGGGDTQYF
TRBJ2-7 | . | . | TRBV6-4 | TGTGCCAGCAGTCGCACCCCCCGCGGGGAGTACTTC | CASSRTPRGEYF
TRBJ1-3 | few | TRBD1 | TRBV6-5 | TGTGCCAGCAGTTACACAGGGGCTGGAAACACCATATATTTT | CASSYTGAGNTIYF
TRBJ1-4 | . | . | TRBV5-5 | TGTGCCAGCAGCCGACAGGCAACTAATGAAAAACTGTTTTTT | CASSRQATNEKLFF
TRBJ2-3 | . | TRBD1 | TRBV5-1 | TGCGCCAGCAGCACCAGGGGGAGTATTACAGATACGCAGTATTTT | CASSTRGSITDTQYF
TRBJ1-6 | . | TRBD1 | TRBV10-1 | TGCGCCAGCGCGGGACAGATTAATTCACCCCTCCACTTT | CASAGQINSPLHF
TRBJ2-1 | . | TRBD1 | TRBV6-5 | TGTGCCAGCAGGACAGGGCAAAGCCAAGTCAATGAGCAGTTCTTC | CASRTGQSQVNEQFF
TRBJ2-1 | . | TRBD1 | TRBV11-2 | TGTGCCAGCAGCTTAACCCGGGACAGGGTGAGGAATGAGCAGTTCTTC | CASSLTRDRVRNEQFF
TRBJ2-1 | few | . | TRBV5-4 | TGTGCCAGCAGCTTGGGGGGGGGCCTAGAAGGAAATGAGCAGTTCTTC | CASSLGGGLEGNEQFF
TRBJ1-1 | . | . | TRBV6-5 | TGTGCCAGCAGCCGCCTACAGGCTACGAACACTGAAGCTTTCTTT | CASSRLQATNTEAFF
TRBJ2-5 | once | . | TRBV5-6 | TGTGCCAGCAGCCGCGGGGACTTCCAAGAGACCCAGTACTTC | CASSRGDFQETQYF
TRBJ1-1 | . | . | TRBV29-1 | TGCAGCGTAATACACAGGGAGAACACTGAAGCTTTCTTT | CSVIHRENTEAFF
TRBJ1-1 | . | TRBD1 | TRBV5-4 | TGTGCCAGCAGCTCGGACAGGAAGAACACTGAAGCTTTCTTT | CASSSDRKNTEAFF
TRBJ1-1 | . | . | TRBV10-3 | TGTGCCATCAGTGAGTCTGGGGGCAACACTGAAGCTTTCTTT | CAISESGGNTEAFF
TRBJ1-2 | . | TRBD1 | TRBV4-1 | TGCGCCAGCAGCCAAGATCAGGGGGTCTATGGCTACACCTTC | CASSQDQGVYGYTF
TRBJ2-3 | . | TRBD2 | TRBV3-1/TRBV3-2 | TGTGCCAGCAGCCAATCTAGCGGGGGCCCCACAGATACGCAGTATTTT | CASSQSSGGPTDTQYF
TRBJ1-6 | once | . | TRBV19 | TGTGCCAGTAGTATAGGGGCGAGCTCCTATAATTCACCCCTCCACTTT | CASSIGASSYNSPLHF
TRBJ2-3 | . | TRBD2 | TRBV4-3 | TGCGCCAGCAGCCAAGGCGGGGGAAACACAGATACGCAGTATTTT | CASSQGGGNTDTQYF
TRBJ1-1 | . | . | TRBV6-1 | TGTGCCAGCAGTTATACGGGGAACACTGAAGCTTTCTTT | CASSYTGNTEAFF
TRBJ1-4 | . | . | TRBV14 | TGTGCCAGCAGCCAAGAATGGGAGTTCGGAGAACTGTTTTTT | CASSQEWEFGELFF
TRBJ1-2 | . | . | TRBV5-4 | TGTGCCAGCAGCTTGGAGGGGGATCCGTTTCGCTACACCTTC | CASSLEGDPFRYTF
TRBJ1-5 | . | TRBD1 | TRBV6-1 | TGTGCCAGCAGTGGACCCGGGACAGGACTCAATCAGCCCCAGCATTTT | CASSGPGTGLNQPQHF
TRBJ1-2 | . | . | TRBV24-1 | TGTGCCACCAGTGATCCTCAGGGTTGGGGCTACACCTTC | CATSDPQGWGYTF
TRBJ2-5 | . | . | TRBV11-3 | TGTGCCAGCAGCTTAGAGGGGGGGCCGGGGGAGACCCAGTACTTC | CASSLEGGPGETQYF
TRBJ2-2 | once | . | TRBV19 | TGTGCCAGTAGTATCGAGCGGGCGGGCACCGGGGAGCTGTTTTTT | CASSIERAGTGELFF
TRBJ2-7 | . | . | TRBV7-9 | TGTGCCAGCAGCTTAGCGGGTGGGAGCTCCTACGAGCAGTACTTC | CASSLAGGSSYEQYF
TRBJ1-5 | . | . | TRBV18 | TGTGCCAGCTCGGACACATGGGATCAGCCCCAGCATTTT | CASSDTWDQPQHF
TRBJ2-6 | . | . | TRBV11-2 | TGTGCCAGCAGCTTCCAGGGTTTTGTGGGGCTCTCTGGGGCCAACGTCCTGACTTTC | CASSFQGFVGLSGANVLTF
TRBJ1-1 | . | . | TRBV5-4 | TGTGCCAGCAGCTTGGCGCGGAACGAAGCTTTCTTT | CASSLARNEAFF
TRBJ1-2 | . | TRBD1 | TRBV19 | TGTGCCAGTAGTATCACAGGGGATCTCGGCTACACCTTC | CASSITGDLGYTF
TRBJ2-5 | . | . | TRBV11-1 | TGTGCCAGCAGCTTAGGCGAATCTCAAGAGACCCAGTACTTC | CASSLGESQETQYF
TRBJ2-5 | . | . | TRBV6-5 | TGTGCCAGCAGTTACTCTCGGTCGTACCAAGAGACCCAGTACTTC | CASSYSRSYQETQYF
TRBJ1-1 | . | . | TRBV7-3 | TGTGCCAGCAGCAAGGGGTTTAGCACTGAAGCTTTCTTT | CASSKGFSTEAFF
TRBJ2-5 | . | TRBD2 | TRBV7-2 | TGTGCCAGCAGCTTACGAGCGGGGGTACTAGAGACCCAGTACTTC | CASSLRAGVLETQYF
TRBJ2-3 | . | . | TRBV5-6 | TGTGCCAGCAGCCGTGACTCAGGGGCCGGCACAGATACGCAGTATTTT | CASSRDSGAGTDTQYF
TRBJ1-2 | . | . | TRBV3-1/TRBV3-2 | TGTGCCAGCAGCCAAGTCGGGGATGGCTACACCTTC | CASSQVGDGYTF
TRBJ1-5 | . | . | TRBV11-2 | TGTGCCAGCAGCTTAGATCGGGGGCCCCAGCATTTT | CASSLDRGPQHF
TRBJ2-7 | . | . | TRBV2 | TGTGCCAGCAGTGAAGGACTGCCGGCCTACGAGCAGTACTTC | CASSEGLPAYEQYF
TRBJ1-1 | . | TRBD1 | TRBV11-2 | TGTGCCAGCAGCTTTCAGGGACAGGTCTCTGAAGCTTTCTTT | CASSFQGQVSEAFF
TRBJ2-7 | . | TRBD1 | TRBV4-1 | TGCGCCAGCAGCCAGTCGACAGGGATCTACGAGCAGTACTTC | CASSQSTGIYEQYF